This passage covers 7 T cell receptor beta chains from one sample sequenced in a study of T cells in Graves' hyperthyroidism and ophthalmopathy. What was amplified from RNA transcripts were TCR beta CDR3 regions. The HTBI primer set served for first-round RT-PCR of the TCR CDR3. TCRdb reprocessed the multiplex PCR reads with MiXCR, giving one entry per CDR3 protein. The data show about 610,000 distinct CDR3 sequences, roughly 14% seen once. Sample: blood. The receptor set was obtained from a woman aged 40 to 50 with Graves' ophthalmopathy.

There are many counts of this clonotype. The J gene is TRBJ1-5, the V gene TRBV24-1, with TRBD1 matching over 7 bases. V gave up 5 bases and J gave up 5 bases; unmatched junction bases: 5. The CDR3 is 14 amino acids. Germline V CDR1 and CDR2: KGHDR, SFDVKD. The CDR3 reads CATSVTGDDQPQHF. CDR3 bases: TGTGCCACCAGTGTAACAGGGGATGATCAGCCCCAGCATTTT.

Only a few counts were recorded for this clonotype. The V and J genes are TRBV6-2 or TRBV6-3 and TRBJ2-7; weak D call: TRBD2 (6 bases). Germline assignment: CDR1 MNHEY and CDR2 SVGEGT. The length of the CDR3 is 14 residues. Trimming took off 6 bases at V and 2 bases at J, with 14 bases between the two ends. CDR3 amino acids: CASRERDSAYEQYF. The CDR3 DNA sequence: TGTGCCAGCAGAGAACGGGACTCCGCCTACGAGCAGTACTTC.

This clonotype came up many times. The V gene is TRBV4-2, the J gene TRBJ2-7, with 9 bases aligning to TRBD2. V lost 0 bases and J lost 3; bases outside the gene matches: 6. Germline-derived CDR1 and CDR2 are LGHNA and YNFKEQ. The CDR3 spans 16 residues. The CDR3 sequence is CASSQDEAGGHYEQYF. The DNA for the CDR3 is TGTGCCAGCAGCCAAGATGAAGCGGGAGGACACTACGAGCAGTACTTC.

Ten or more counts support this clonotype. The chain's CDR3 is CASTYSALTGTEQYF. CDR3 in DNA: TGTGCCAGCACTTACTCGGCGTTAACAGGGACCGAGCAGTACTTC. V is TRBV28 and J is TRBJ2-7; possibly TRBD1 for D (6 bases). Between the trimmed V and J ends, which lost 7 bases and 6 bases, there was a span of 22 bases. The germline CDR1 and CDR2 sequences are MDHEN and SYDVKM. The CDR3 is made up of 15 amino acids.

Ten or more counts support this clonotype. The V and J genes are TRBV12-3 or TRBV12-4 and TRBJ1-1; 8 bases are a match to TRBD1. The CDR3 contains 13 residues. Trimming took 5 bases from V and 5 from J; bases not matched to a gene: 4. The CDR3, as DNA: TGTGCCAGCAGTCCGGACAGGGAAACTGAAGCTTTCTTT. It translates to CASSPDRETEAFF.

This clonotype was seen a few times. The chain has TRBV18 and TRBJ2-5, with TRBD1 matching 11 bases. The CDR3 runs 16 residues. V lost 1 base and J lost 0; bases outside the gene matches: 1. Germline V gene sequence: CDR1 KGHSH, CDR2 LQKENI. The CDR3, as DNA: TGTGCCAGCTCACCACGGACAGGGGGCTACCAAGAGACCCAGTACTTC. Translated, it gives CASSPRTGGYQETQYF.

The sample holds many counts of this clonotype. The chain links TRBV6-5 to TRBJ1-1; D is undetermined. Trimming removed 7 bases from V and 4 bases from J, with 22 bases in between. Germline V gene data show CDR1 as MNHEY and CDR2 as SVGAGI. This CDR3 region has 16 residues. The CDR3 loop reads CASNFRPVAAGTEAFF. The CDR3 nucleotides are TGTGCCAGCAATTTCCGACCAGTGGCGGCGGGCACTGAAGCTTTCTTT.